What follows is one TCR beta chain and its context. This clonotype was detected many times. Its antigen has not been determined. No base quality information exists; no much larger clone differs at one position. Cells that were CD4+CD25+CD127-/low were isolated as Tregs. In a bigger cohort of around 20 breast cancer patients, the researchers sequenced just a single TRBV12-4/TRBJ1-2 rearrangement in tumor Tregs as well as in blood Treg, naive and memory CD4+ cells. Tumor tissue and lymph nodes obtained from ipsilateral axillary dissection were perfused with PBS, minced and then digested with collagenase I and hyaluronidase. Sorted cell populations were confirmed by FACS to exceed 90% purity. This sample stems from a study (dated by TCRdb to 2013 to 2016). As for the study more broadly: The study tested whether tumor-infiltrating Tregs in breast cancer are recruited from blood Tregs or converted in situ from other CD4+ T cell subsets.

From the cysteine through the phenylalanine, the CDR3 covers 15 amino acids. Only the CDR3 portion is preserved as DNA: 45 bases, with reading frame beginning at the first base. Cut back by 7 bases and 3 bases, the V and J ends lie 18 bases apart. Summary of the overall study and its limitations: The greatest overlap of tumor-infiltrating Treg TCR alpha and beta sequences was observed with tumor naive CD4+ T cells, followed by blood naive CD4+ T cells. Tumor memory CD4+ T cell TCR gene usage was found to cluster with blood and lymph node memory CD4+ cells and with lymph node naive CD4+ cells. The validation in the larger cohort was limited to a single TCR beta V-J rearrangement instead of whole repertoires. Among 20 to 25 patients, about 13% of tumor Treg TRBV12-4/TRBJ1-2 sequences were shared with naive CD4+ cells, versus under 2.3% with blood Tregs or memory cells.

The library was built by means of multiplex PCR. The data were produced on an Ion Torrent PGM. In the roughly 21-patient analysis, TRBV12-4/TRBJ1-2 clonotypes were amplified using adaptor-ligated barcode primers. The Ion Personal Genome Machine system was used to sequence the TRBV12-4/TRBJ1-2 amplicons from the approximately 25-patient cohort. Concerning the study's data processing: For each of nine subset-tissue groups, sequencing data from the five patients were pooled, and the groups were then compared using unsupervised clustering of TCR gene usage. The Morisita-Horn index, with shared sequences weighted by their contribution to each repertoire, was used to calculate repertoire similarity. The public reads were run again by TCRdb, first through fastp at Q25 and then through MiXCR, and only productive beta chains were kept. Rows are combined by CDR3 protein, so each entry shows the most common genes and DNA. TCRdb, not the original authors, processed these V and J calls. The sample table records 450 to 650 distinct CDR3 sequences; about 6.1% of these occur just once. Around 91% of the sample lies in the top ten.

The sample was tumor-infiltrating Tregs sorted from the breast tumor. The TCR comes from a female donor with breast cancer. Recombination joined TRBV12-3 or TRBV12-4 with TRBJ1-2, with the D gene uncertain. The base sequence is TGTGCCAGCACCTCTCACGACGGTCGATACTATGGCTACACCTTC. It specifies CASTSHDGRYYGYTF.